These 14 T cell receptor beta chains originate from one sample sequenced in a study of T cells expressing NK-cell markers. TCRdb re-called the 5' RACE reads and catalogs CDR3 proteins one per entry, DNA excluded. Its table records hundreds of thousands of distinct CDR3 sequences. The sequencing sample was made of blood T cells: a sorted CD56 or NKG2C T cell subset, CD4+ or CD8+ T cells, or bulk PBMC T cells (not recorded which). The receptors originated from a man between 18 and 35 years old in good health.

The CDR3 here is CASRKDGNQPQHF. The chain carries TRBV2 and TRBJ1-5. The CDR3 length is 13 residues. Germline assignment: CDR1 SNHLY and CDR2 FYNNEI. Complete variable domain (other parts from reference TRBV2 and TRBJ1-5): EPEVTQTPSHQVTQMGQEVILRCVPISNHLYFYWYRQILGQKVEFLVSFYNNEISEKSEIFDDQFSVERPDGSNFTLKIRSTKLEDSAMYFCASRKDGNQPQHFGDGTRLSIL.

The chain employs TRBV5-1 and TRBJ2-3; TCRdb reports TRBD2, a call that lacks DNA to check it against. CDR3 size: 15 residues. Germline V gene lookup returns CDR1 SGHRS and CDR2 YFSETQ. This CDR3 reads CASSLAGPGVDTQYF.

The rearrangement joins TRBV18 to TRBJ2-3; as DNA is missing, the TRBD2 call by TCRdb cannot be tested. This CDR3 comprises 16 residues. Germline V CDR1 and CDR2: KGHSH, LQKENI. The CDR3 sequence is CASSPPSGRAEHTQYF.

The V call is TRBV5-6, the J call TRBJ2-3; TCRdb lists TRBD1, though no DNA is available to test this call. CDR3 length: 14 residues. Looked up from germline, CDR1 is SGHDT and CDR2 is YYEEEE. CDR3: CASSRDGGADTQYF.

The chain carries TRBV9 and TRBJ1-6. The CDR3 covers 17 residues. Germline CDR1 is SGDLS and CDR2 is YYNGEE. CDR3 region: CASSVEAGSSYNSPLHF.

V gene TRBV11-2 combines with J gene TRBJ2-1; TCRdb's assignment of TRBD1 cannot be checked, as there is no DNA. There are 14 residues in the CDR3. Germline loops: CDR1 SGHAT, CDR2 FQNNGV. This CDR3 reads CASSFRRERLEQFF. The variable domain in full, completed from reference TRBV11-2 and TRBJ2-1, reads EAGVAQSPRYKIIEKRQSVAFWCNPISGHATLYWYQQILGQGPKLLIQFQNNGVVDDSQLPKDRFSAERLKGVDSTLKIQPAKLEDSAVYLCASSFRRERLEQFFGPGTRLTVL.

V is TRBV2 and J is TRBJ2-1; TCRdb's assignment of TRBD2 cannot be checked, as there is no DNA. The CDR3 contains 14 residues. CDR1 and CDR2 (germline): SNHLY, FYNNEI. The CDR3 protein is CASSTGLLYNEQFF.

The chain employs TRBV7-9 and TRBJ1-1. The CDR3 is 12 amino acids. Germline V gives CDR1 SEHNR, CDR2 FQNEAQ (reference sequence). The CDR3 loop reads CASMSVATEAFF. The variable domain in full, with the rest retrieved from reference TRBV7-9 and TRBJ1-1, is DTGVSQNPRHKITKRGQNVTFRCDPISEHNRLYWYRQTLGQGPEFLTYFQNEAQLEKSRLLSDRFSAERPKGSFSTLEIQRTEQGDSAMYLCASMSVATEAFFGQGTRLTVV.

This CDR3 is CASSLGDGRSGANVLTF. The chain employs TRBV7-9 and TRBJ2-6. The germline gives CDR1 SEHNR, CDR2 FQNEAQ (reference sequence). This CDR3 has 17 residues.

The chain joins TRBV27 to TRBJ2-3. The CDR3 loop spans 15 amino acids. Germline V gives CDR1 MNHEY, CDR2 SMNVEV (reference sequence). The CDR3 sequence: CASSWQTPYTDTQYF.

V gene TRBV29-1 combines with J gene TRBJ1-2. Germline CDR1 and CDR2: SQVTM and ANQGSEA. The CDR3 covers 15 residues. This chain's CDR3 is CSVHAPGRDYGGYTF.

The gene calls are TRBV25-1 and TRBJ2-3; TCRdb selects TRBD1, and the lack of DNA leaves this call unchecked. The CDR3 has 17 residues. Germline CDR1 and CDR2: MGHDK and SYGVNS. The CDR3: CASSEWLTGKDTDTQYF.

This CDR3 reads CASSYRREVHEQFF. The chain recombines TRBV12-3 or TRBV12-4 with TRBJ2-1; as DNA is missing, the TRBD2 call by TCRdb cannot be tested. The CDR3 extends over 14 amino acids.

V usage is TRBV4-1 and J usage is TRBJ1-1. The CDR3 contains 13 residues. Germline V CDR1 and CDR2: MGHRA, YSYEKL. CDR3 protein: CASSNRVNTEAFF.